This T cell receptor (beta chain) was identified during a study of human T cells and chemical hapten exposure listed by TCRdb under 2021. Some background on the complete study: For sensitization, 2% DPC in acetone was applied to an approximately 2 cm by approximately 2 cm area of upper inner arm skin. Libraries were combined into a pool for sequencing, and differences in TCR yield between samples came mainly from small differences in library volumes within the pool. The study tracked peripheral blood TCR repertoire changes in vivo during primary and secondary sensitization to the hapten diphenylcyclopropenone (DPC) in alopecia patients. Approximately 30 alopecia patients provided blood for TCR sequencing at one to four time points (pre-sensitization, 2, 6 and 24 weeks). The mostly female patient cohort included alopecia areata with under or over 50% scalp involvement, alopecia totalis and alopecia universalis. Blood samples were taken from patients before sensitization (week 0) and at 2, 6 and about 24 weeks after DPC sensitization. Throughout the study period of 20 to 25 weeks, patients also received therapeutic DPC doses to the scalp every week. Patch testing on the upper back used Finn chambers containing 0.01% DPC, with scoring done after 6 days according to International Contact Dermatitis Research Group standards.

The time point label of this sample denotes: patch test 2, 6 weeks after DPC sensitization. This specimen's treatment or condition label, per the study, means: therapeutic diphenylcyclopropenone sensitization with weekly scalp DPC. At every patch-test visit, the blood draw took place before the patch test was put on. Patients were eligible if aged 18 to 70, diagnosed with alopecia and judged suitable for DPC therapy, and pregnant patients were excluded. Total RNA was extracted from unfractionated whole blood that had been collected in Tempus Blood RNA tubes. To prepare the library, RACE was applied. Instrument on record: NextSeq 500. During library preparation, unique molecular identifiers were attached to individual cDNA molecules so that TCRs could be counted quantitatively and reproducibly. For every blood RNA sample, sequencing covered both the TCR alpha and TCR beta chains. In the original analysis: The median number of TCRs per sample was 90,000 to 100,000, ranging from about 20,000 to 750,000. The Decombinator software suite was used to annotate V, J and CDR3 in the TCR reads. For PS versus PT1 abundance plots, all samples were subsampled to the same number of TCRs (28,000). Expanded TCRs were defined as absent before sensitization and observed at least eight times at the 2-week time point. TCRdb handled the public reads itself, with Q25 trimming in fastp and clone calling in MiXCR, and kept productive beta chains. Rows are unified per CDR3 protein, each entry keeping the most common DNA and genes. These V and J calls originate from TCRdb's pipeline instead of the authors' own analysis. Within this sample are about 100,000 distinct CDR3 sequences, with roughly an eighth of them counted one time only. Of the sample, around 3% falls within the top ten clones.

Results the study describes overall, beyond this receptor: Compared with pre-sensitization or healthy control sets, expanded TCRs formed significantly more large CDR3 similarity clusters, which is consistent with antigen-driven responses. Because every patient had alopecia, a presumed autoimmune disease, the patients' immune response might differ from that of healthy individuals. Repeated subsampling changed both the strength of the expansion versus patch-test correlation and the threshold at which that correlation became significant. A positive correlation was found between the number of PT1 expanded TCRs and patch test score, with significance reached at thresholds 8, 16 and 32 but not 4. The number of TCRs above 1 in 1000 frequency did not change with DPC sensitization; there was no evidence of global repertoire structure alterations.

V is clipped by 0 bases and J by 1 base, and the sequence between their germline boundaries is 9 bases long. The CDR3 numbers 15 residues from cysteine through phenylalanine. Of the read, only the CDR3 DNA is kept; its 45 bases are in frame from base 1. CDR1 and CDR2, looked up from the germline V gene (reference sequence), are MNHNY and SVGAGI. This clonotype has ten or more counts. No cognate antigen has been identified for it. The input lacks base qualities; no much larger clone sits a single base away. This sequence originates from a woman in her thirties or forties with alopecia areata. Some clones in this sample may be carry-over from other donors' samples. This sequence uses TRBV6-6 and TRBJ1-1; TRBD1 is a weak D gene call, 6 bases matching. Specimen: whole blood, collected in connection with sensitization to the hapten diphenylcyclopropenone (DPC). CDR3 sequence: CASSYSTGPNTEAFF. The nucleotide sequence reads TGTGCCAGCAGTTACTCGACAGGTCCGAACACTGAAGCTTTCTTT.